This T cell receptor beta chain was observed in a study of shared clonotypes between healthy human individuals. A CD45RA-negative memory subset and a CD45RA+ naive subset were separated from the CD4+ cells. On this clone: Antigen: not known.

On sorted subsets, replicate PCRs used roughly 190 ng DNA, or tens of thousands of T cell genomes. Profiled with immunoSEQ multiplex PCR; TCRdb holds only in-frame clones, not every one. Among about 1.5 million clones, 95% to 99% were seen once, and the ten largest hold roughly 0.4%. Findings and caveats of the study: Despite large depth, sorted-subset datasets appeared incompletely sequenced.

From germline, CDR1 is MGHRA and CDR2 YSYEKL. The CDR3 loop spans 16 amino acids. The V segment lost 5 bases and the J segment 3 bases; nucleotides outside the gene matches: 11. The genes are TRBV4-1 and TRBJ1-1, with 8 nucleotides matching TRBD1. This TCR was recovered from a man aged 25-45 years in good health. Sequenced sample: naive CD4+ T cells sorted from blood. Subset: CD45RA+ positively selected. CDR3 sequence reads: CASSDPRGRLDTEAFF. For the CDR3, the DNA is TGCGCCAGCAGCGATCCCAGGGGGCGCCTCGACACTGAAGCTTTCTTT.